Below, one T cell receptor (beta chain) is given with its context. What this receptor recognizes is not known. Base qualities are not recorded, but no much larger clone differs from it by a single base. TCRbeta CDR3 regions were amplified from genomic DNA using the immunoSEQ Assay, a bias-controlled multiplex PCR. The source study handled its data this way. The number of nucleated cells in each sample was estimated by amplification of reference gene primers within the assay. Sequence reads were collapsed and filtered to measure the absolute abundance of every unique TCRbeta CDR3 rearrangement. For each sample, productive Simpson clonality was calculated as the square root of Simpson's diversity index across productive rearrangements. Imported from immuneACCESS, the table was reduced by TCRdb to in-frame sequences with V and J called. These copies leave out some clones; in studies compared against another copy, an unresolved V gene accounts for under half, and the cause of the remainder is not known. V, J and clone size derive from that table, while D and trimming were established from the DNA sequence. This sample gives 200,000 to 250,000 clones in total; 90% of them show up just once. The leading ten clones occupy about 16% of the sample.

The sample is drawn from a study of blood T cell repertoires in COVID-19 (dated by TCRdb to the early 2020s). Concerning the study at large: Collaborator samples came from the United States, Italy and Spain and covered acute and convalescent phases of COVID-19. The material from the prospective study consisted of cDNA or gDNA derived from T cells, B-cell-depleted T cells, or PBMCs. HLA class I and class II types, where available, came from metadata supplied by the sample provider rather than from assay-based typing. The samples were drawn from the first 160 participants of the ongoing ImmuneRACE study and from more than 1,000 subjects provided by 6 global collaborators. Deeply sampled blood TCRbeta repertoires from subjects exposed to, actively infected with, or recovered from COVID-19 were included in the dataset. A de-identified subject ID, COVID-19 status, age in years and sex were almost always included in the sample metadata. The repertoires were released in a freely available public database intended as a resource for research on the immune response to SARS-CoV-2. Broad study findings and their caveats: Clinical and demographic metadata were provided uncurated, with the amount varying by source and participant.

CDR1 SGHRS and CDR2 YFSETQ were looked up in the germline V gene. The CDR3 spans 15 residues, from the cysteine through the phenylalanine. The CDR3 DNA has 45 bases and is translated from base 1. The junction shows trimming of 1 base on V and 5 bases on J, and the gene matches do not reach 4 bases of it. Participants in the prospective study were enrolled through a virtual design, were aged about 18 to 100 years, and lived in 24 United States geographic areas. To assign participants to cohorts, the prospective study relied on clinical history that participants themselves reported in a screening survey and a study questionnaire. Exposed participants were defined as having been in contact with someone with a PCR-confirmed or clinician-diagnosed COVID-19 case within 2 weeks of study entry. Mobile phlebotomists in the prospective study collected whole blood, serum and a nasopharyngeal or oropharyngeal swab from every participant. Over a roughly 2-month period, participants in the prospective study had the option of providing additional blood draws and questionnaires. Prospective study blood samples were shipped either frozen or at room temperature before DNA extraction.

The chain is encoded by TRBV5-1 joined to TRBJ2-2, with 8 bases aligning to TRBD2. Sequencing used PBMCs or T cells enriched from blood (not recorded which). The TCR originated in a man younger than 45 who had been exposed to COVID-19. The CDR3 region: CASSLIAGITGELFF. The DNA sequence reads TGCGCCAGCAGCTTGATAGCGGGGATTACCGGGGAGCTGTTTTTT.